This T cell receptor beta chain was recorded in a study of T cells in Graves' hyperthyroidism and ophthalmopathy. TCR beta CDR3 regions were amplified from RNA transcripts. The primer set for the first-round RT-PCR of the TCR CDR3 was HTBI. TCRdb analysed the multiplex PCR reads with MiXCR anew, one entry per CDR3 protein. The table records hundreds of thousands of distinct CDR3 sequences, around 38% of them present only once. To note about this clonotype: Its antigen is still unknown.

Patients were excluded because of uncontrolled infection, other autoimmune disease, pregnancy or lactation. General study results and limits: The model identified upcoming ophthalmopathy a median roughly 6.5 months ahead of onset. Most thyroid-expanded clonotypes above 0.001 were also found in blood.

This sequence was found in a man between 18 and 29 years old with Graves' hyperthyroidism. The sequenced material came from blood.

Here the CDR3 reads CATARPETQYF. The CDR3 nucleotides read TGTGCCACCGCCCGCCCAGAGACCCAGTACTTC. V usage is TRBV6-1 and J usage is TRBJ2-5, with D uncertain. This CDR3 has 11 amino acids. V was shortened by 10 bases and J by 4 bases, with 10 bases between the two germline ends. CDR1 MNHNS and CDR2 SASEGT come from the germline V gene.